This T cell receptor beta chain was captured in a study of post-analysis software for immune sequencing data. Study-level results: The normalized Chao1 diversity of multiple sclerosis patients was significantly lower than that of controls. Controls had lower frequencies than patients of roughly five TRBV segments, which included TRBV5-6, TRBV5-1 and TRBV20-1.

Germline V CDR1 and CDR2: PRHDT, FYEKMQ (reference sequence). Trimming took off 0 bases at V and 4 bases at J, with 8 bases between the two ends. This CDR3 contains 14 residues. In the case of this clonotype: No antigen is known for it.

The authors incorporated unique molecular identifiers into the TCR beta cDNA libraries. TCRdb passed the PCR reads through MiXCR, listing each CDR3 protein once. The repertoire includes hundreds of thousands of distinct CDR3 sequences, approximately 30% of them detected once, and roughly 0.53% sits in the top ten. V and J are TRBV13 and TRBJ2-3, with D hard to call. Sequenced input: blood. The sequence derives from a girl aged 10 to 17 with multiple sclerosis. The CDR3 nucleotides read TGTGCCAGCAGCTTAGGTGCGTGGGCAGATACGCAGTATTTT. Protein product: CASSLGAWADTQYF.